The 14 T cell receptor beta chains presented below share a single source sample, sequenced in a study of PD-L1 blockade in urothelial cancer. TCRdb keeps only in-frame clones here, not all; method: immunoSEQ multiplex PCR. The sample has around 45,000 clones, around 88% seen once. The sample was PBMCs, taken around atezolizumab (anti-PD-L1) treatment. These receptor sequences come from an elderly man with urothelial cancer.

The chain couples TRBV18 to TRBJ2-5, with TRBD2 matching 10 bases. The CDR3 loop spans 14 amino acids. Germline trimming cut 2 bases from V and 7 bases from J; bases unmatched to any gene: 4. The germline gives CDR1 KGHSH, CDR2 LQKENI. CDR3 DNA sequence: TGTGCCAGCTCACCATCTAGCGGGAGTCCGACCCAGTACTTC. Its protein product is CASSPSSGSPTQYF.

The rearrangement uses TRBV19 and TRBJ2-3; perhaps TRBD2 as D (5 bases). V lost 4 bases, J lost 0 bases, and 11 bases lay in between. From germline, CDR1 is LNHDA and CDR2 SQIVND (reference sequence). This CDR3 spans 15 amino acids. CDR3 sequence (DNA): TGTGCCAGTAGTAACCAAGCGGCCAGCACAGATACGCAGTATTTT. This translates into CASSNQAASTDTQYF.

J is TRBJ2-1 and V is TRBV28, with D perhaps TRBD1 (5 bases). The CDR3 sequence is 12 residues long. Germline lookup yields CDR1 MDHEN and CDR2 SYDVKM. Trimming removed 6 bases from V and 12 bases from J, with 15 bases in between. The chain's CDR3 is CASSLTRVGQFF. As DNA, the CDR3 is TGTGCCAGCAGCCTAACCAGGGTGGGGCAGTTCTTC.

The J gene is TRBJ2-1, the V gene TRBV30, with D uncertain. Germline V gene lookup returns CDR1 GTSNPN and CDR2 SVGIG (reference sequence). This CDR3 spans 9 amino acids. V shed 8 bases and J shed 9 bases, with 8 bases lying between them. The CDR3 bases are TGTGCCAGAAGCCGTGAGCAGTTCTTC. Translation: CARSREQFF.

The J gene is TRBJ2-7, the V gene TRBV9; a possible D gene is TRBD1 (5 bases). The germline CDR1 and CDR2 sequences are SGDLS and YYNGEE. Trimming took off 0 bases at V and 3 bases at J, with 7 bases between the two ends. The CDR3 is 13 amino acids. As DNA, the CDR3 is TGTGCCAGCAGCGTAGAGGGGCTCTACGAGCAGTACTTC. Encoded protein: CASSVEGLYEQYF. Full variable domain (remainder filled in from reference TRBV9 and TRBJ2-7): DSGVTQTPKHLITATGQRVTLRCSPRSGDLSVYWYQQSLDQGLQFLIQYYNGEERAKGNILERFSAQQFPDLHSELNLSSLELGDSALYFCASSVEGLYEQYFGPGTRLTVT.

The gene calls are TRBV15 and TRBJ1-2, with D maybe TRBD1 (5 bases). The CDR3 is 14 residues long. The V gene's germline CDR1 is LNHNV and CDR2 YYDKDF (reference sequence). V was clipped by 4 bases and J by 2 bases, with 11 bases between them. The CDR3 is CATSKGQDNYGYTF. The CDR3, as DNA: TGTGCCACCAGCAAGGGGCAGGACAACTATGGCTACACCTTC. Supplemented by reference TRBV15 and TRBJ1-2, the full variable domain reads DAMVIQNPRYQVTQFGKPVTLSCSQTLNHNVMYWYQQKSSQAPKLLFHYYDKDFNNEADTPDNFQSRRPNTSFCFLDIRSPGLGDTAMYLCATSKGQDNYGYTFGSGTRLTVV.

This clone turned up a few times. The V call is TRBV2, the J call TRBJ2-7, with 7 bases identical to TRBD1. The V gene end was trimmed by 8 bases and the J gene end by 5 bases; junction bases not matched to a gene: 9. This CDR3 is built from 13 residues. Germline CDR1 SNHLY, CDR2 FYNNEI. The CDR3 region is CASDTTGFNEQYF. The CDR3 nucleotides read TGTGCCAGCGACACGACAGGGTTCAACGAGCAGTACTTC.

V gene TRBV7-2 combines with J gene TRBJ1-3; 8 nucleotides agree with TRBD1. V trimming: 3 bases; J trimming: 3 bases; junction bases outside the gene matches: 4. This CDR3 comprises 15 residues. Per the germline V gene, CDR1 is SGHTA and CDR2 is FQGNSA. This chain's CDR3 is CASSFGGTGGNTIYF. The CDR3 nucleotides read TGTGCCAGCAGCTTTGGGGGGACAGGTGGAAACACCATATATTTT.

The count of this clone is one. The chain links TRBV14 to TRBJ2-5, with D hard to call. Germline V gene sequence: CDR1 SGHDN, CDR2 FVKESK. CDR3 length equals 15 residues. V shed 0 bases and J shed 7 bases, with 15 bases lying between them. CDR3 loop: CASSQDFGGVMTQYF. The CDR3 region has the DNA TGTGCCAGCAGCCAAGATTTTGGCGGTGTGATGACCCAGTACTTC.

The genes are TRBV15 and TRBJ2-7; 10 nucleotides match TRBD1. V was pared by 0 bases and J by 6 bases, with 2 bases of the junction left unmatched. Germline V gene lookup returns CDR1 LNHNV and CDR2 YYDKDF (reference sequence). The CDR3 runs to 14 residues. The chain's CDR3 is CATSRDWTGGEQYF. The CDR3 DNA follows: TGTGCCACCAGCAGAGATTGGACAGGGGGCGAGCAGTACTTC.

This chain's CDR3 is CASSLADGENTEAFF. The DNA for the CDR3 is TGTGCCAGCAGCTTGGCTGACGGGGAGAACACTGAAGCTTTCTTT. The V call is TRBV5-4, the J call TRBJ1-1; no definite D call. V was shortened by 0 bases and J by 1 base, with 10 bases between the two germline ends. Germline assignment: CDR1 SGHNT and CDR2 YYREEE (reference sequence). The CDR3 is 15 residues long. Full variable domain (missing parts from reference TRBV5-4 and TRBJ1-1): ETGVTQSPTHLIKTRGQQVTLRCSSQSGHNTVSWYQQALGQGPQFIFQYYREEENGRGNFPPRFSGLQFPNYSSELNVNALELDDSALYLCASSLADGENTEAFFGQGTRLTVV.

This sequence joins TRBV10-2 and TRBJ2-3, with D possibly TRBD1 on 6 matching bases. Germline CDR1 is WSHSY and CDR2 is SAAADI. The CDR3 consists of 13 residues. Between the trimmed V and J ends, which lost 8 bases and 2 bases, there was a span of 11 bases. CDR3 DNA: TGCGCCAGCGGGGACATTTCCACAGATACGCAGTATTTT. The encoded protein is CASGDISTDTQYF.

The chain uses TRBV18 and TRBJ2-7; TRBD1 matches 11 bases. The germline V gene encodes CDR1 KGHSH and CDR2 LQKENI. The junction had 2 bases not matched to a gene; V was cut back by 0 bases and J by 7 bases. This CDR3 comprises 14 residues. The CDR3 loop is CASSPPGTGGEQYF. The CDR3 DNA reads as TGTGCCAGCTCACCACCCGGGACAGGGGGGGAGCAGTACTTC.

The chain joins TRBV7-8 to TRBJ1-5, with D uncertain. This CDR3 has 15 residues. In germline, CDR1 is SGHVS, CDR2 FQNEAQ. Trimming stripped 3 bases from V and 1 base from J, with 10 bases between. CDR3 residues: CASSFLLGSNQPQHF. DNA for the CDR3: TGTGCCAGCAGCTTCTTACTCGGGAGCAATCAGCCCCAGCATTTT.